This T cell receptor (beta chain) originates from a study of cytotoxic CD8 clonotypes in ibrutinib-treated CLL. TCRdb's copy holds only in-frame clones and misses some; the assay was immunoSEQ multiplex PCR. Of 140,000 to 150,000 clones listed, 76% are singletons. The CDR3 loop spans 13 amino acids. CDR1 KGHSH and CDR2 LQKENI come from the germline V gene. Deletions cut 3 bases from V and 5 bases from J, with 10 bases between. This clone appeared a few times. The sample has other DNA sequences that encode this CDR3 too. The chain links TRBV18 to TRBJ2-5; D possibly matches TRBD1 or TRBD2 (7 bases each). This sequence originates from a human donor with chronic lymphocytic leukemia. The input for sequencing was PBMCs, taken after 24 months of ibrutinib treatment. The CDR3 DNA reads as TGTGCCAGCTCACCCCAGGGGGGGGAGACCCAGTACTTC. It translates to CASSPQGGETQYF. The variable domain in full, with the rest retrieved from reference TRBV18 and TRBJ2-5, is NAGVMQNPRHLVRRRGQEARLRCSPMKGHSHVYWYRQLPEEGLKFMVYLQKENIIDESGMPKERFSAEFPKEGPSILRIQQVVRGDSAAYFCASSPQGGETQYFGPGTRLLVL.